These 21 T cell receptor beta chains share one sample of origin, sequenced in a study of CD8 T cells in ankylosing spondylitis. TCRdb used MiXCR to reprocess the 5' RACE reads, holding one entry per CDR3 protein. Among about 240,000 distinct CDR3 sequences listed, more than 9% were seen once. Sequencing was performed on blood, either unsorted or a sorted T cell fraction (not recorded which). The receptors come from a male donor with ankylosing spondylitis or in good health (not recorded which).

At least ten counts were recorded for this clonotype. The chain combines TRBV25-1 with TRBJ1-1; TRBD1 matches 7 bases. The CDR3 runs 15 residues. Per the germline V gene, CDR1 is MGHDK and CDR2 is SYGVNS. The V and J ends lost 7 bases and 5 bases, in that order; junction bases with no gene match: 13. The CDR3 sequence: CASNTGVGGLTEAFF. In DNA, the CDR3 is TGTGCCAGCAATACAGGGGTGGGGGGCCTGACTGAAGCTTTCTTT.

Here the CDR3 reads CSARALASYEQYF. CDR3 in DNA: TGCAGTGCTAGAGCGCTAGCGTCCTACGAGCAGTACTTC. The chain joins TRBV20-1 to TRBJ2-7; possibly TRBD2 for D (6 bases). Germline V gene lookup returns CDR1 DFQATT and CDR2 SNEGSKA (reference sequence). The CDR3 runs 13 residues. The germline V and J ends were trimmed by 1 base and 1 base, with 8 bases remaining between them.

This clonotype was recorded at least ten times. V usage is TRBV20-1 and J usage is TRBJ1-6; D is unclear. V gave up 6 bases and J gave up 7 bases, with 19 bases separating them. The germline V gene has CDR1 DFQATT and CDR2 SNEGSKA (reference sequence). CDR3 size: 15 residues. This chain's CDR3 is CSARSGISGNSPLHF. The CDR3 DNA reads as TGCAGTGCCCGCTCCGGTATTAGCGGGAATTCACCCCTCCACTTT.

Ten or more counts support this clonotype. The genes are TRBV28 and TRBJ2-1; maybe TRBD2 (6 bases). CDR3 length: 16 residues. Between the trimmed V and J ends, which lost 3 bases and 4 bases, there was a span of 16 bases. Germline V lookup: CDR1 MDHEN, CDR2 SYDVKM. This CDR3 is CASSLGSSAPYNEQFF. The CDR3 nucleotides read TGTGCCAGCAGTTTGGGGTCTAGCGCCCCTTACAATGAGCAGTTCTTC.

The chain is built from TRBV7-9 and TRBJ2-1; 10 bases agree with TRBD1. Germline CDR1 SEHNR, CDR2 FQNEAQ (reference sequence). V was clipped by 8 bases and J by 8 bases; unmatched bases: 15. The CDR3 is made up of 16 amino acids. In DNA form, the CDR3 reads TGTGCCAGCTGGACAGGGGGTGGCCCCGGAGAAGATGAGCAGTTCTTC. Its translation is CASWTGGGPGEDEQFF.

The sample holds many counts of this clonotype. The J gene is TRBJ2-1, the V gene TRBV4-1; 7 positions match TRBD2. This CDR3 contains 14 residues. CDR1 is MGHRA and CDR2 is YSYEKL in the germline V gene. V shed 1 base, J shed 6 bases, and the junction held 3 bases outside the gene matches. CDR3 region: CASSQAASGNEQFF. The CDR3 DNA sequence: TGCGCCAGCAGCCAAGCGGCTAGCGGCAATGAGCAGTTCTTC.

The gene calls are TRBV9 and TRBJ2-1, with TRBD2 identical over 10 bases. Unmatched junction bases numbered 4, after V lost 4 bases and J lost 3 bases. Germline assignment: CDR1 SGDLS and CDR2 YYNGEE. The CDR3 runs to 15 residues. The CDR3 region has the DNA TGTGCCAGCAGCACGTGGACTAGCGGCTACAATGAGCAGTTCTTC. This gives the protein CASSTWTSGYNEQFF. Looking up the rest from reference TRBV9 and TRBJ2-1 gives the full variable domain: DSGVTQTPKHLITATGQRVTLRCSPRSGDLSVYWYQQSLDQGLQFLIQYYNGEERAKGNILERFSAQQFPDLHSELNLSSLELGDSALYFCASSTWTSGYNEQFFGPGTRLTVL.

This clonotype was found many times. The rearrangement uses TRBV7-9 and TRBJ2-7; D may be TRBD1 (6 bases). The length of the CDR3 is 13 residues. The V end was cut by 4 bases, the J end by 7 bases, with 14 bases between. The germline V gene encodes CDR1 SEHNR and CDR2 FQNEAQ (reference sequence). CDR3 sequence reads: CASSSTGLREQYF. The CDR3 DNA reads as TGTGCCAGCAGCTCGACAGGACTGCGGGAGCAGTACTTC.

This clonotype was counted ten times or more. This chain joins TRBV9 and TRBJ2-3, with 7 bases fitting TRBD2. Germline CDR1 reads SGDLS; CDR2 reads YYNGEE. The CDR3 has 14 residues. V was pared by 3 bases and J by 0 bases, with 1 base of the junction left unmatched. The CDR3 sequence: CASSASGSTDTQYF. As DNA, the CDR3 is TGTGCCAGCAGCGCTAGCGGTAGCACAGATACGCAGTATTTT.

This clonotype was detected ten times or more. The CDR3 nucleotides read TGTGCCAGCAGCTACCAACCTTGGCTTCAGGGGGTGAATCAGGGCGAGCAGTACTTC. This sequence encodes CASSYQPWLQGVNQGEQYF. The chain recombines TRBV6-5 with TRBJ2-7; the match to TRBD1 covers 7 bases. CDR1 and CDR2 (germline): MNHEY, SVGAGI. V lost 6 bases to trimming and J lost 6 bases; unmatched junction nucleotides: 26. The CDR3 runs 19 residues.

This clonotype was found many times. This chain connects TRBV6-5 to TRBJ2-3; 12 nucleotides align to TRBD2. Germline CDR1 is MNHEY and CDR2 is SVGAGI. This CDR3 comprises 18 residues. The V segment lost 4 bases and the J segment 1 base; nucleotides outside the gene matches: 9. CDR3 region: CASSSLTRLAGGTDTQYF. As DNA, the CDR3 is TGTGCCAGCAGTTCCCTAACTAGACTAGCGGGAGGCACAGATACGCAGTATTTT.

This clonotype showed up many times. The V and J genes are TRBV20-1 and TRBJ2-1; 12 nucleotides match TRBD2. J lost 9 bases, V lost 3 bases, and 6 bases had no gene match. The CDR3 contains 14 residues. The germline V gene has CDR1 DFQATT and CDR2 SNEGSKA (reference sequence). The CDR3 DNA follows: TGCAGTGCTAGGACTAGCGGGGGTACGGTTGAGCAGTTCTTC. Residues: CSARTSGGTVEQFF.

The count of this clonotype is one. The chain is built from TRBV7-9 and TRBJ2-2; perhaps TRBD2 as D (5 bases). Germline loops: CDR1 SEHNR, CDR2 FQNEAQ (reference sequence). The V end was cut by 8 bases, the J end by 3 bases, with 16 bases between. CDR3 length: 15 amino acids. The CDR3 here is CASARRSGHTGELFF. As DNA, the CDR3 is TGTGCCAGCGCACGCAGGAGCGGCCACACCGGGGAGCTGTTTTTT.

This clonotype was counted many times. V gene TRBV24-1 combines with J gene TRBJ2-3; a weak D match, TRBD2 (7 bases). The CDR3 consists of 17 residues. From germline, CDR1 is KGHDR and CDR2 SFDVKD. V was clipped by 3 bases and J by 0 bases, with 15 bases between them. The CDR3 DNA is TGTGCCACCAGTGATCCGACACAGGGAGGGAGCACAGATACGCAGTATTTT. Residues: CATSDPTQGGSTDTQYF.

This clonotype appeared many times. The rearrangement joins TRBV7-2 to TRBJ1-4; D may be TRBD1 (5 bases). The germline V gene has CDR1 SGHTA and CDR2 FQGNSA. The CDR3 has 14 amino acids. V lost 3 bases to trimming and J lost 7 bases, with 12 bases between them. The CDR3 DNA is TGTGCCAGCAGCTTCCTTGGGGGTGGTGAAAAACTGTTTTTT. It is translated as CASSFLGGGEKLFF.

The table lists this clonotype with a few counts. The V and J genes are TRBV30 and TRBJ2-6; possibly TRBD2 for D (5 bases). The CDR3 length is 16 residues. Germline V CDR1 and CDR2: GTSNPN, SVGIG (reference sequence). V dropped 3 bases and J dropped 0 bases, with 12 bases sitting between them. CDR3 nucleotides: TGTGCCTGGAGCCACGGGGATACCTCTGGGGCCAACGTCCTGACTTTC. Amino acid sequence: CAWSHGDTSGANVLTF.

This clonotype was seen ten or more times. CDR3 nucleotide sequence: TGTGCCAGCTCAGAAGCGGGACAGCTCTACGAGCAGTACTTC. This translates into CASSEAGQLYEQYF. V is TRBV12-3 or TRBV12-4 and J is TRBJ2-7; D assignment may be TRBD1 or TRBD2 (7 bases each). Trimming removed 8 bases at V and 3 bases at J, with 17 bases between. The CDR3 extends over 14 amino acids.

This clonotype has a count of ten or more. This chain joins TRBV12-3 or TRBV12-4 and TRBJ2-7; D is unclear. The CDR3 is 14 amino acids. The germline V and J ends were trimmed by 4 bases and 4 bases, with 14 bases remaining between them. DNA for the CDR3: TGTGCCAGCAGTTCCTCGGCTGGCGCTTACGAGCAGTACTTC. It encodes CASSSSAGAYEQYF.

This clonotype was detected many times. The V gene is TRBV21-1, the J gene TRBJ2-1. TRBV21-1 is shown as a pseudogene. The CDR3 is 16 amino acids. In DNA form, the CDR3 reads TGTGCCAGCAGCAAAGAACACAAAATCTCCTACAATGAGCAGTTCTTC. Translation gives CASSKEHKISYNEQFF.

This clonotype was picked up many times. This chain links TRBV24-1 with TRBJ2-3, with D possibly being TRBD1 (6 bases). The length of the CDR3 is 15 residues. CDR1 and CDR2 from the germline V gene are KGHDR and SFDVKD. The V end was cut by 4 bases, the J end by 2 bases, with 12 bases between. CDR3 in amino acids: CATSDGTPYTDTQYF. In DNA, the CDR3 is TGTGCCACCAGTGACGGGACACCTTACACAGATACGCAGTATTTT.

This clonotype was seen many times. The chain uses TRBV30 and TRBJ1-2; 7 bases map to TRBD1. Germline V gene data show CDR1 as GTSNPN and CDR2 as SVGIG (reference sequence). The V and J ends lost 1 base and 3 bases, in that order; junction bases with no gene match: 8. CDR3 length equals 15 residues. CDR3 sequence reads: CAWSGGQTGDYGYTF. The CDR3 DNA reads TGTGCCTGGAGTGGGGGACAGACCGGTGACTATGGCTACACCTTC.